The clone carrying this T cell receptor beta chain has at least ten counts. Its antigen remains unidentified. Stated time point: patch test 2, 6 weeks after DPC sensitization. Treatment indicated: therapeutic diphenylcyclopropenone sensitization with weekly scalp DPC. Trimming stripped 5 bases from V and 7 bases from J, with 21 bases between. The germline V gene has CDR1 SQVTM and CDR2 ANQGSEA. CDR3 length: 14 residues. These data originate in a study of human T cells and chemical hapten exposure. Study details: There were weekly diphenylcyclopropenone doses to the scalp for patients throughout the roughly 23-week study. Overall study results and limits: Compared to controls, expanded TCRs made significantly more large clusters of similar CDR3s. As patch test score rose, PT1 expanded TCR counts tended to rise as well.

The library labeled individual cDNA molecules by adding unique molecular identifiers to them. MiXCR, applied by TCRdb to the RACE reads, yields one record per CDR3 protein. The sample yields 65,000 to 90,000 distinct CDR3 sequences, 5% to 8.5% seen once. Here the sequenced sample was whole blood, taken in connection with sensitization to the hapten diphenylcyclopropenone (DPC). The TCR sequence derives from a woman younger than 45 with alopecia areata. Some clones in this sample may be carry-over from other donors' samples. This chain joins TRBV29-1 and TRBJ2-7, with D tentatively TRBD1 (6 bases). The CDR3 reads CSVKLVTGSGEQYF. CDR3 coding DNA: TGCAGCGTTAAGCTAGTCACAGGGTCTGGGGAGCAGTACTTC.